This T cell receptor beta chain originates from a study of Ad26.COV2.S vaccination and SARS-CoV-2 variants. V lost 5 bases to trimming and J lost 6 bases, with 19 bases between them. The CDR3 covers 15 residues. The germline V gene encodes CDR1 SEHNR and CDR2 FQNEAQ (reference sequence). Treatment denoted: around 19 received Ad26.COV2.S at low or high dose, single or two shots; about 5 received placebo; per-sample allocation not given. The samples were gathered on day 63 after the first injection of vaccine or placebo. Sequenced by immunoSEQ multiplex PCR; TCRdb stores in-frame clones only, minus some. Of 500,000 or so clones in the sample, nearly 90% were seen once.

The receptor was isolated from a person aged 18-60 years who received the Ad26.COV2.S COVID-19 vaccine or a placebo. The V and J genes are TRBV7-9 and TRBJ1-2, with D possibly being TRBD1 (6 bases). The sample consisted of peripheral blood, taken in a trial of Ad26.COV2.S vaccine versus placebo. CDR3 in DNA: TGTGCCAGCAGCCTAAAAAAGGACAGCAACCATGGCTACACCTTC. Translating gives CASSLKKDSNHGYTF.